Following are 20 T cell receptor beta chains from one sample sequenced in a study of T cell changes during pregnancy in multiple sclerosis. Assay: immunoSEQ multiplex PCR; the TCRdb copy retains only in-frame clones and omits some. This table has more than 25,000 clones, 85% to 90% appearing once. The sequencing used CD8+ T cells from peripheral blood mononuclear cells, collected before pregnancy. These receptors were taken from a female donor with multiple sclerosis, enrolled in a pregnancy study.

The chain links TRBV5-4 to TRBJ1-1; tentative D call: TRBD1 (6 bases). The CDR3 totals 15 residues. V dropped 0 bases and J dropped 3 bases, with 12 bases sitting between them. Germline CDR1 and CDR2: SGHNT and YYREEE (reference sequence). This chain's CDR3 is CASSLGGGGHTEAFF. The CDR3 nucleotides read TGTGCCAGCAGCTTGGGGGGAGGGGGACACACTGAAGCTTTCTTT.

The chain links TRBV4-3 to TRBJ2-6; 7 bases map to TRBD1. The CDR3 runs 17 residues. Per the germline V gene, CDR1 is LGHNA and CDR2 is YSLEER. J lost 0 bases, V lost 3 bases, and 5 bases had no gene match. CDR3 bases: TGCGCCAGCAGCCAGGGGGACAGTTTCTCTGGGGCCAACGTCCTGACTTTC. Translated, it gives CASSQGDSFSGANVLTF.

This clone is a singleton in its sample. This chain uses TRBV6-6 with TRBJ1-5, with D tentatively TRBD1 (5 bases). The germline V gene has CDR1 MNHNY and CDR2 SVGAGI (reference sequence). The CDR3 consists of 13 residues. V was clipped by 3 bases and J by 11 bases, with 14 bases between them. The CDR3 here is CASSYGPPQAQHF. In nucleotides, the CDR3 is TGTGCCAGCAGTTATGGTCCCCCACAGGCCCAGCATTTT.

This chain uses TRBV9 with TRBJ2-1, with 13 bases that match TRBD2. The CDR3 contains 18 residues. After removal of 0 bases from V and 8 bases from J, the junction contained 11 bases not matched to a gene. Germline V gene lookup returns CDR1 SGDLS and CDR2 YYNGEE. Here the CDR3 DNA reads TGTGCCAGCAGCGTAGGACTAGCGGGGGGCCCCAAGCGATATGAGCAGTTCTTC. Its protein is CASSVGLAGGPKRYEQFF.

The V gene is TRBV11-3, the J gene TRBJ2-7; tentative D call: TRBD2 (6 bases). The CDR3 runs to 14 residues. Trimming stripped 5 bases from V and 5 bases from J, with 16 bases between. Per the germline V gene, CDR1 is SGHNT and CDR2 is YENEEA. In DNA, the CDR3 is TGTGCCAGCAGCCGAACCGGGGGATTCCACGAGCAGTACTTC. Translated: CASSRTGGFHEQYF.

The V gene is TRBV2, the J gene TRBJ1-5, with 11 nucleotides matching TRBD1. The CDR3 runs 15 residues. V lost 3 bases, J lost 5 bases, and 3 bases stayed unmatched. CDR1 and CDR2 from the germline V gene are SNHLY and FYNNEI. The CDR3 region is CASSDPGQGDQPQHF. CDR3 DNA sequence: TGTGCCAGCAGTGATCCGGGACAGGGGGATCAGCCCCAGCATTTT.

The V and J genes are TRBV6-1 and TRBJ2-7, with D perhaps TRBD2 (6 bases). V was cut by 0 bases and J by 3 bases, with 9 bases left in between. CDR3 length: 14 amino acids. Germline loops: CDR1 MNHNS, CDR2 SASEGT. The CDR3 coding sequence is TGTGCCAGCAGTGAAGCGGGCGGGGTCTACGAGCAGTACTTC. Amino acids: CASSEAGGVYEQYF.

The V and J genes are TRBV5-6 and TRBJ1-2; no clear D. V shed 1 base and J shed 3 bases, with 4 bases lying between them. The CDR3 runs 12 residues. Germline V lookup: CDR1 SGHDT, CDR2 YYEEEE. The CDR3 loop is CASSLTDYGYTF. CDR3 coding DNA: TGTGCCAGCAGCTTGACAGACTATGGCTACACCTTC.

The V call is TRBV7-9, the J call TRBJ1-1; no clear D gene. The CDR3 totals 15 residues. The germline CDR1 and CDR2 sequences are SEHNR and FQNEAQ (reference sequence). V dropped 1 base and J dropped 5 bases, with 14 bases sitting between them. This chain's CDR3 is CASSLVAGGMTEAFF. The CDR3 DNA is TGTGCCAGCAGCTTAGTGGCGGGTGGAATGACTGAAGCTTTCTTT.

J is TRBJ2-5 and V is TRBV5-1, with a tentative D call TRBD2 (5 bases). V gave up 1 base and J gave up 2 bases, with 18 bases separating them. Germline V lookup: CDR1 SGHRS, CDR2 YFSETQ. The CDR3 is 17 residues long. The CDR3 nucleotides read TGCGCCAGCAGCTTGCTCCCCCGGGGAACTGAACAAGAGACCCAGTACTTC. Protein: CASSLLPRGTEQETQYF. Complete variable domain (other parts from reference TRBV5-1 and TRBJ2-5): KAGVTQTPRYLIKTRGQQVTLSCSPISGHRSVSWYQQTPGQGLQFLFEYFSETQRNKGNFPGRFSGRQFSNSRSEMNVSTLELGDSALYLCASSLLPRGTEQETQYFGPGTRLLVL.

This chain connects TRBV4-1 to TRBJ2-1; unclear D gene. V gave up 3 bases and J gave up 7 bases, with 7 bases separating them. Germline V gives CDR1 MGHRA, CDR2 YSYEKL. The CDR3 has 12 residues. The DNA for the CDR3 is TGCGCCAGCAGCCACTTTTATAATGAGCAGTTCTTC. Protein: CASSHFYNEQFF.

V is TRBV30 and J is TRBJ1-4; 9 bases fit TRBD1. Looked up from germline, CDR1 is GTSNPN and CDR2 is SVGIG (reference sequence). CDR3 length: 13 amino acids. V lost 1 base and J lost 8; bases outside the gene matches: 2. The CDR3 nucleotides are TGTGCCTGGAGTGCACAGGGGGCAGAAAAACTGTTTTTT. Amino acid sequence: CAWSAQGAEKLFF.

The chain joins TRBV15 to TRBJ2-1; TRBD2 matches 9 bases. V was clipped by 5 bases and J by 6 bases; unmatched bases: 20. Looked up from germline, CDR1 is LNHNV and CDR2 is YYDKDF (reference sequence). The CDR3 totals 19 residues. CDR3 DNA: TGTGCCACCAGCCCTCGCATCGGCGGGGGGGCAGTGATGGGCAATGAGCAGTTCTTC. Protein product: CATSPRIGGGAVMGNEQFF. Together with reference TRBV15 and TRBJ2-1, the CDR3 gives the full variable domain: DAMVIQNPRYQVTQFGKPVTLSCSQTLNHNVMYWYQQKSSQAPKLLFHYYDKDFNNEADTPDNFQSRRPNTSFCFLDIRSPGLGDTAMYLCATSPRIGGGAVMGNEQFFGPGTRLTVL.

The chain recombines TRBV10-3 with TRBJ2-7, with D unclear. Germline loops: CDR1 ENHRY, CDR2 SYGVKD. This CDR3 has 12 amino acids. V shed 7 bases and J shed 2 bases, with 9 bases lying between them. The CDR3 loop is CAITSGPYEQYF. The CDR3 DNA follows: TGTGCCATCACGTCAGGTCCCTACGAGCAGTACTTC.

This chain uses TRBV13 with TRBJ2-1, with D possibly being TRBD2 (7 bases). Germline-derived CDR1 and CDR2 are PRHDT and FYEKMQ (reference sequence). This CDR3 has 14 residues. Trimming shortened V by 3 bases and J by 4 bases, and 10 bases separated the two germline ends. CDR3 residues: CASSFRGAYNEQFF. CDR3 DNA: TGTGCCAGCAGCTTCCGGGGGGCTTACAATGAGCAGTTCTTC. Full variable domain (remainder filled in from reference TRBV13 and TRBJ2-1): AAGVIQSPRHLIKEKRETATLKCYPIPRHDTVYWYQQGPGQDPQFLISFYEKMQSDKGSIPDRFSAQQFSDYHSELNMSSLELGDSALYFCASSFRGAYNEQFFGPGTRLTVL.

The chain uses TRBV5-6 and TRBJ1-1; TRBD1 might be the D (5 bases). Germline CDR1 is SGHDT and CDR2 is YYEEEE. V dropped 0 bases and J dropped 5 bases, with 17 bases sitting between them. The CDR3 totals 16 residues. In DNA form, the CDR3 reads TGTGCCAGCAGCTTGGACTCCACCTGGGGCTGGACTGAAGCTTTCTTT. Translating gives CASSLDSTWGWTEAFF.

The genes are TRBV5-1 and TRBJ1-1; 7 nucleotides line up with TRBD1. CDR3 size: 15 residues. With 0 bases clipped from V and 0 bases from J, the junction kept 2 bases outside the gene matches. Per germline, CDR1 SGHRS and CDR2 YFSETQ. CDR3 nucleotides: TGCGCCAGCAGCTTGGCGGGACAGTTGAACACTGAAGCTTTCTTT. Protein: CASSLAGQLNTEAFF.

The V gene is TRBV13, the J gene TRBJ1-2; 9 positions agree with TRBD1. Germline values: CDR1 PRHDT, CDR2 FYEKMQ (reference sequence). This CDR3 contains 13 residues. V gave up 5 bases and J gave up 8 bases; unmatched junction bases: 6. The CDR3 DNA is TGTGCCAGCAGCCCCACAGGGGGCACAGGCTACACCTTC. This codes for CASSPTGGTGYTF.

This chain links TRBV27 with TRBJ1-1; TRBD1 is a possible D gene (6 bases). V dropped 6 bases and J dropped 6 bases, with 20 bases sitting between them. CDR3 length: 15 residues. Germline CDR1 is MNHEY and CDR2 is SMNVEV (reference sequence). The CDR3 bases are TGTGCCAGCAGCATGAAAACAGGGAGAGGGGCTGAAGCTTTCTTT. Amino acids: CASSMKTGRGAEAFF.

This clone was seen a few times. The gene calls are TRBV7-9 and TRBJ1-2, with no clear D. The germline V gene encodes CDR1 SEHNR and CDR2 FQNEAQ (reference sequence). CDR3 size: 16 residues. Trimming took 5 bases from V and 3 from J, leaving 19 bases between them. In DNA, the CDR3 is TGTGCCAGCAGCACCCCGGCGGGGAGTATGGACTATGGCTACACCTTC. This gives the protein CASSTPAGSMDYGYTF.